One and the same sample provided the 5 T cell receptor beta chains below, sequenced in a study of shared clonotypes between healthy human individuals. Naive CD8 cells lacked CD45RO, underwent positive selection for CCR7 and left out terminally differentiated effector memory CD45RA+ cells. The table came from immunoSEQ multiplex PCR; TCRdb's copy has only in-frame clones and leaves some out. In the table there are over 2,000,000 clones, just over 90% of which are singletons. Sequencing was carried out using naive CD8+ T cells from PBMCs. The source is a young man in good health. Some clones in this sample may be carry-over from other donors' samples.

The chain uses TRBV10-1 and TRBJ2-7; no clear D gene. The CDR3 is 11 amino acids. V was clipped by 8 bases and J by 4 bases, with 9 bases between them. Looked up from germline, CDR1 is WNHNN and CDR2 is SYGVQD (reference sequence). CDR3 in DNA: TGCGCCAGCTGGGCCGGTTACGAGCAGTACTTC. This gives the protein CASWAGYEQYF.

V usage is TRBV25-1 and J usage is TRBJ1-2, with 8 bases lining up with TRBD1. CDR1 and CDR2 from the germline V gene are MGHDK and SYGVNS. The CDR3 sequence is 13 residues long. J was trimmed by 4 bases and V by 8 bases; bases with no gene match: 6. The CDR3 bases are TGTGCCAGCGGCAGGGGGCTGGGCTATGGCTACACCTTC. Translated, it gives CASGRGLGYGYTF.

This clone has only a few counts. The DNA of the CDR3 is TGCGCCAGCAGCCTCCCGGGACTAGCGGGAGTTGAGCAGTTCTTC. Protein: CASSLPGLAGVEQFF. V usage is TRBV4-1 and J usage is TRBJ2-1, with 14 bases lining up with TRBD2. The length of the CDR3 is 15 residues. From germline, CDR1 is MGHRA and CDR2 YSYEKL. V trimming: 4 bases; J trimming: 9 bases; junction bases outside the gene matches: 5.

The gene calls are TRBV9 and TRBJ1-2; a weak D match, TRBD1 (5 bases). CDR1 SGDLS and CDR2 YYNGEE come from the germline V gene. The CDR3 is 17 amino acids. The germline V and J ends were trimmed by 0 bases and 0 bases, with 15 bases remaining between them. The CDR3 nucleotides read TGTGCCAGCAGCGTAGAAGTGGCGGGACTACCTAACTATGGCTACACCTTC. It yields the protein CASSVEVAGLPNYGYTF.

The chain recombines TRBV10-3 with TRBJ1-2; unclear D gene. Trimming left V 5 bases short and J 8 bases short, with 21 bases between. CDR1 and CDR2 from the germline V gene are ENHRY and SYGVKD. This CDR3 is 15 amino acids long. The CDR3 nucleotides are TGTGCCATCAGTCCCAGCCGGGCGCTGGCTGAGGGCTACACCTTC. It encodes CAISPSRALAEGYTF.